This T cell receptor (beta chain) is from a study of radiation and T cells in renal cell carcinoma. Findings of the study overall: From baseline, blood top tumor clonotypes peaked at 2 weeks post-radiation.

About this clone itself: Its antigen is as yet unknown.

The sample's time point: blood 2 weeks post-SBRT. Treatment noted: 15 Gy SBRT to primary tumor, nephrectomy 4 weeks later. Sequencing used immunoSEQ multiplex PCR; TCRdb keeps in-frame clones, though not all of them. The sample carries more than 150,000 clones, 87% recorded once. Looked up from germline, CDR1 is SGHAT and CDR2 is FQNNGV. The CDR3 spans 13 residues. Trimming took 3 bases from V and 11 from J; bases not matched to a gene: 4. Sequencing was performed on blood, taken from a patient whose treatment included radiotherapy and nephrectomy. The chain couples TRBV11-2 to TRBJ1-4; 9 bases match TRBD1. This TCR derives from a woman in her 50s with renal cell carcinoma. The CDR3 bases are TGTGCCAGCAGCTTGGAGGACAGGGGCAAACTGTTTTTT. It is translated as CASSLEDRGKLFF.